Listed below are T cell receptor beta chains from one sample, sequenced in a study of shared clonotypes between healthy human individuals. Sequencing was performed with immunoSEQ multiplex PCR; in TCRdb, only in-frame clones are kept and a portion is missing. The table has hundreds of thousands of clones, 79% seen once; the top ten hold 13%. The sample was PBMCs. Receptors were obtained from a woman aged 40 to 50 in good health. Some clones in this sample may be carry-over from other donors' samples. The CDR3 runs from the conserved cysteine through the conserved F or W. The D gene is left open where the match is weak. Size tells how often a clone was seen (once, few, many) or the class of an expanded clone, and some rows leave it out.

V gene: TRBV5-1; D gene: TRBD2; CDR3 length: 19; J gene: TRBJ2-7; clone size: NA; CDR3 DNA: TGCGCCAGCAGGGCCGGGACAGCTCCGGTGGGGACTAGCGGGTACGAGCAGTACTTC; CDR3 protein: CASRAGTAPVGTSGYEQYF
V gene: TRBV6-1; D gene: NA; CDR3 length: 15; J gene: TRBJ2-6; clone size: few; CDR3 DNA: TGTGCCAGCAGTGACAAAGGAACTGGGGCCAACGTCCTGACTTTC; CDR3 protein: CASSDKGTGANVLTF
V gene: TRBV6-6; D gene: NA; CDR3 length: 15; J gene: TRBJ2-5; clone size: few; CDR3 DNA: TGTGCCAGCAGTTACTCTGGGCAGGCCCAAGAGACCCAGTACTTC; CDR3 protein: CASSYSGQAQETQYF
V gene: TRBV29-1; D gene: NA; CDR3 length: 14; J gene: TRBJ2-2; clone size: once; CDR3 DNA: TGCAGCGCCGCAACAGGGTTCAACACCGGGGAGCTGTTTTTT; CDR3 protein: CSAATGFNTGELFF
V gene: TRBV21-1; D gene: NA; CDR3 length: 18; J gene: TRBJ1-4; clone size: NA; CDR3 DNA: TGTGCCAGCAGCAAAGGTGGGCGGGCGAGGGCAGAGAGTGAAAAACTGTTTTTT; CDR3 protein: CASSKGGRARAESEKLFF
V gene: TRBV2; D gene: NA; CDR3 length: 15; J gene: TRBJ1-4; clone size: NA; CDR3 DNA: TGTGCCAGCAAGCCAGAGAGGGCCTTCAATGAAAAACTGTTTTTT; CDR3 protein: CASKPERAFNEKLFF
V gene: TRBV28; D gene: NA; CDR3 length: 14; J gene: TRBJ1-1; clone size: NA; CDR3 DNA: TGTGCCAGCAGTTTACGGCAGGGATATACTGAAGCTTTCTTT; CDR3 protein: CASSLRQGYTEAFF
V gene: TRBV19; D gene: NA; CDR3 length: 15; J gene: TRBJ2-6; clone size: NA; CDR3 DNA: TGTGCCAGTAGTAAAGGGACCTCTGGGGCCAACGTCCTGACTTTC; CDR3 protein: CASSKGTSGANVLTF
V gene: TRBV9; D gene: NA; CDR3 length: 15; J gene: TRBJ2-7; clone size: NA; CDR3 DNA: TGTGCCAGCAGCGTAGAGCCGGGTAGCTCCTACGAGCAGTACTTC; CDR3 protein: CASSVEPGSSYEQYF
V gene: TRBV14; D gene: NA; CDR3 length: 17; J gene: TRBJ2-3; clone size: few; CDR3 DNA: TGTGCCAGCAGCCAAGGAAGGCAAGGGATTAGTACAGATACGCAGTATTTT; CDR3 protein: CASSQGRQGISTDTQYF
V gene: TRBV10-2; D gene: TRBD2; CDR3 length: 18; J gene: TRBJ2-5; clone size: NA; CDR3 DNA: TGCGCCAGCAGTCCGGGACTAGCGCGGGGGATCGCGCAAGAGACCCAGTACTTC; CDR3 protein: CASSPGLARGIAQETQYF
V gene: TRBV19; D gene: NA; CDR3 length: 14; J gene: TRBJ1-2; clone size: NA; CDR3 DNA: TGTGCCAGTAGCCGACAGCTTTACCTCTATGGCTACACCTTC; CDR3 protein: CASSRQLYLYGYTF
V gene: TRBV20-1; D gene: NA; CDR3 length: 11; J gene: TRBJ1-6; clone size: NA; CDR3 DNA: TGCAGTGCTAGCGATAATTCACCCCTCCACTTT; CDR3 protein: CSASDNSPLHF
V gene: TRBV7-2; D gene: TRBD1; CDR3 length: 14; J gene: TRBJ2-3; clone size: NA; CDR3 DNA: TGTGCCAGCACCTCACAGGGGACCACAGATACGCAGTATTTT; CDR3 protein: CASTSQGTTDTQYF
V gene: TRBV9; D gene: TRBD2; CDR3 length: 17; J gene: TRBJ2-5; clone size: NA; CDR3 DNA: TGTGCCAGCAGCTTGTCCGGGACTAGCGGGTTCCAAGAGACCCAGTACTTC; CDR3 protein: CASSLSGTSGFQETQYF
V gene: TRBV30; D gene: NA; CDR3 length: 13; J gene: TRBJ1-5; clone size: NA; CDR3 DNA: TGTGCCTGGAGTGTAGGAGTGAATCAGCCCCAGCATTTT; CDR3 protein: CAWSVGVNQPQHF
V gene: TRBV6-5; D gene: TRBD1; CDR3 length: 13; J gene: TRBJ1-5; clone size: few; CDR3 DNA: TGTGCCAGCAGTAGGGACAGGGATCAGCCCCAGCATTTT; CDR3 protein: CASSRDRDQPQHF